Shown below are 21 T cell receptor beta chains from a single sample sequenced in a study of technical replicates of blood from a few donors. Sequenced by immunoSEQ multiplex PCR; TCRdb stores in-frame clones only, minus some. This sample yields tens of thousands of clones, of which over 90% are seen a single time; approximately 0.24% belongs to the top ten. Sequenced: T cells isolated from PBMCs. The receptors were gathered from a human donor in good health.

The CDR3 sequence: CASGQGGTTGELFF. The CDR3 DNA reads TGTGCCAGTGGACAGGGGGGGACCACCGGGGAGCTGTTTTTT. The chain combines TRBV28 with TRBJ2-2, with TRBD1 matching 10 bases. Germline CDR1 MDHEN, CDR2 SYDVKM. CDR3 length: 14 residues. V lost 9 bases to trimming and J lost 4 bases; unmatched junction nucleotides: 5.

This clone was counted a single time. The CDR3 nucleotides are TGCGCCAGCAGCTTGTCCGCCCGGACAGGGGGTCGGGGCTACACCTTC. The encoded protein is CASSLSARTGGRGYTF. The V call is TRBV5-1, the J call TRBJ1-2; 10 bases fit TRBD1. CDR3 length: 16 residues. V was clipped by 1 base and J by 8 bases; unmatched bases: 11. Germline-derived CDR1 and CDR2 are SGHRS and YFSETQ.

The genes are TRBV27 and TRBJ2-7, with TRBD1 matching over 9 bases. CDR1 MNHEY and CDR2 SMNVEV come from the germline V gene (reference sequence). This CDR3 has 14 amino acids. Losses at the gene ends were 6 bases for V and 5 bases for J; bases not matched to a gene: 8. Here the CDR3 DNA reads TGTGCCAGCAGCCGCGGACAGGGGTCCAACGAGCAGTACTTC. Protein product: CASSRGQGSNEQYF.

This clone appeared once. This chain connects TRBV6-6 to TRBJ2-1, with 7 bases matching TRBD1. V gave up 2 bases and J gave up 6 bases; unmatched junction bases: 7. Germline loops: CDR1 MNHNY, CDR2 SVGAGI (reference sequence). This CDR3 has 15 residues. DNA for the CDR3: TGTGCCAGCAGTTACGGGCCAGGGGGTATCAATGAGCAGTTCTTC. Its protein is CASSYGPGGINEQFF.

The genes are TRBV9 and TRBJ2-7; TRBD2 aligns across 8 bases. CDR3 length: 17 amino acids. Per the germline V gene, CDR1 is SGDLS and CDR2 is YYNGEE. V lost 3 bases, J lost 0 bases, and 11 bases stayed unmatched. CDR3 sequence (DNA): TGTGCCAGCAGCGCCCGGCCGGGAGGGGAAGCCTCCTACGAGCAGTACTTC. It is translated as CASSARPGGEASYEQYF.

This chain joins TRBV7-9 and TRBJ1-1; the D gene is possibly TRBD1 (6 bases). V was shortened by 9 bases and J by 11 bases, with 10 bases between the two germline ends. CDR1 and CDR2 (germline): SEHNR, FQNEAQ (reference sequence). This CDR3 has 9 residues. For the CDR3, the DNA is TGTGCCAGTGACAGGAGGGCTTTCTTT. This codes for CASDRRAFF.

V is TRBV6-5 and J is TRBJ2-7, with 9 bases fitting TRBD1. The CDR3 length is 15 residues. Germline trimming cut 6 bases from V and 4 bases from J; bases unmatched to any gene: 10. The germline CDR1 and CDR2 sequences are MNHEY and SVGAGI. CDR3: CASRYLTGGSYEQYF. CDR3 DNA: TGTGCCAGCAGGTACCTAACAGGGGGCTCGTACGAGCAGTACTTC.

This chain joins TRBV6-6 and TRBJ1-4; the D is unclear. V was shortened by 6 bases and J by 7 bases, with 6 bases between the two germline ends. The CDR3 has 11 residues. Germline V gene data show CDR1 as MNHNY and CDR2 as SVGAGI (reference sequence). CDR3 sequence reads: CASREREKLFF. The CDR3 region has the DNA TGTGCCAGCAGGGAGCGTGAAAAACTGTTTTTT.

The chain uses TRBV30 and TRBJ1-5, with D possibly being TRBD1 (6 bases). There are 13 residues in the CDR3. V lost 1 base, J lost 3 bases, and 7 bases lay in between. Germline lookup yields CDR1 GTSNPN and CDR2 SVGIG (reference sequence). This CDR3 reads CAWSGDNNQPQHF. The CDR3 DNA reads as TGTGCCTGGAGTGGGGACAACAATCAGCCCCAGCATTTT. Based on the CDR3 plus reference TRBV30 and TRBJ1-5, the full variable domain is SQTIHQWPATLVQPVGSPLSLECTVEGTSNPNLYWYRQAAGRGLQLLFYSVGIGQISSEVPQNLSASRPQDRQFILSSKKLLLSDSGFYLCAWSGDNNQPQHFGDGTRLSIL.

This chain links TRBV5-1 with TRBJ1-1; no firm D call. V was pared by 2 bases and J by 8 bases, with 10 bases between. The CDR3 runs 12 residues. CDR1 and CDR2 (germline): SGHRS, YFSETQ. In DNA, the CDR3 is TGCGCCAGCAGCTTTACGGGAAAGGAAGCTTTCTTT. Amino acid sequence: CASSFTGKEAFF. Using reference TRBV5-1 and TRBJ1-1 for the parts outside the CDR3, the full variable domain is KAGVTQTPRYLIKTRGQQVTLSCSPISGHRSVSWYQQTPGQGLQFLFEYFSETQRNKGNFPGRFSGRQFSNSRSEMNVSTLELGDSALYLCASSFTGKEAFFGQGTRLTVV.

V is TRBV9 and J is TRBJ2-7, with D perhaps TRBD1 (6 bases). The germline gives CDR1 SGDLS, CDR2 YYNGEE. Trimming left V 4 bases short and J 4 bases short, with 21 bases between. The CDR3 totals 16 residues. The DNA of the CDR3 is TGTGCCAGCAGCCCTAGGGGGACCTTCCCTTTTTACGAGCAGTACTTC. Translating it yields CASSPRGTFPFYEQYF.

The genes are TRBV4-1 and TRBJ2-4; D might be TRBD2 (5 bases). CDR3 length: 16 amino acids. V was clipped by 6 bases and J by 8 bases, with 23 bases between them. CDR1 and CDR2 from the germline V gene are MGHRA and YSYEKL. This CDR3 is CASSDLIIRRLDIQYF. The CDR3 bases are TGCGCCAGCAGTGACTTGATTATCCGGAGGTTGGACATTCAGTACTTC.

For the CDR3, the DNA is TGTGCCAGCAGTCTTAACTATGGCTACACCTTC. It is translated as CASSLNYGYTF. This rearrangement joins TRBV25-1 to TRBJ1-2; D gene unclear. The germline CDR1 and CDR2 sequences are MGHDK and SYGVNS. V was clipped by 5 bases and J by 1 base, with 2 bases between them. The CDR3 runs to 11 residues.

V usage is TRBV19 and J usage is TRBJ2-1; TRBD2 agrees at 9 bases. V trimming: 5 bases; J trimming: 8 bases; junction bases outside the gene matches: 13. The CDR3 consists of 16 residues. From germline, CDR1 is LNHDA and CDR2 SQIVND (reference sequence). CDR3 DNA sequence: TGTGCCAGTAGTGCCACCAGGGCGGGAGGGCCTGATGAGCAGTTCTTC. Its protein product is CASSATRAGGPDEQFF.

The chain carries TRBV19 and TRBJ2-7, with unresolved D. The CDR3 sequence is 15 residues long. Germline V gene lookup returns CDR1 LNHDA and CDR2 SQIVND (reference sequence). The V and J ends lost 1 base and 3 bases respectively, with 13 bases between them. The chain's CDR3 is CASSIGPGPVYEQYF. CDR3 in DNA: TGTGCCAGTAGTATAGGCCCAGGCCCTGTCTACGAGCAGTACTTC.

The chain links TRBV30 to TRBJ1-5, with TRBD1 matching 8 bases. Germline trimming cut 2 bases from V and 5 bases from J; bases unmatched to any gene: 2. The germline gives CDR1 GTSNPN, CDR2 SVGIG (reference sequence). The CDR3 has 13 residues. The CDR3, as DNA: TGTGCCTGGAGTTACAGGGGGTATCAGCCCCAGCATTTT. Its protein product is CAWSYRGYQPQHF.

This chain links TRBV29-1 with TRBJ2-2, with 14 bases that match TRBD2. Germline assignment: CDR1 SQVTM and CDR2 ANQGSEA. The CDR3 is 14 amino acids. V lost 6 bases and J lost 11; bases outside the gene matches: 8. CDR3 in amino acids: CSVIRTSGGTELFF. The CDR3 DNA sequence: TGCAGCGTGATTCGGACTAGCGGGGGGACTGAGCTGTTTTTT.

CDR3 region: CASSPRDRADEQFF. CDR3 DNA: TGTGCCAGCAGCCCTAGGGACAGGGCCGATGAGCAGTTCTTC. This chain connects TRBV11-2 to TRBJ2-1, with 9 positions matching TRBD1. Per the germline V gene, CDR1 is SGHAT and CDR2 is FQNNGV. The CDR3 has 14 residues. Trimming took 5 bases from V and 8 from J; bases not matched to a gene: 7.

The rearrangement links TRBV11-2 to TRBJ2-3; weak D call: TRBD1 (5 bases). There are 15 residues in the CDR3. CDR1 and CDR2 (germline): SGHAT, FQNNGV. Trimming took off 0 bases at V and 2 bases at J, with 9 bases between the two ends. CDR3 loop: CASSLEFRDTDTQYF. In DNA form, the CDR3 reads TGTGCCAGCAGCTTAGAATTCAGGGACACAGATACGCAGTATTTT.

This clone was detected once. V is TRBV9 and J is TRBJ1-2; TRBD1 matches at 9 bases. Trimming removed 3 bases from V and 3 bases from J; junction bases left unmatched: 3. The CDR3 runs 14 residues. Germline loops: CDR1 SGDLS, CDR2 YYNGEE. The CDR3 nucleotides read TGTGCCAGCAGCGCACAGGGGGCGGACTATGGCTACACCTTC. Translating gives CASSAQGADYGYTF.

This sequence joins TRBV7-9 and TRBJ1-5; no reliable D call. The CDR3 is 13 residues long. Trimming removed 1 base from V and 7 bases from J, with 8 bases in between. Germline CDR1 reads SEHNR; CDR2 reads FQNEAQ (reference sequence). This chain's CDR3 is CASSLVEGQPQHF. The CDR3 nucleotides are TGTGCCAGCAGCTTAGTGGAGGGACAGCCCCAGCATTTT.